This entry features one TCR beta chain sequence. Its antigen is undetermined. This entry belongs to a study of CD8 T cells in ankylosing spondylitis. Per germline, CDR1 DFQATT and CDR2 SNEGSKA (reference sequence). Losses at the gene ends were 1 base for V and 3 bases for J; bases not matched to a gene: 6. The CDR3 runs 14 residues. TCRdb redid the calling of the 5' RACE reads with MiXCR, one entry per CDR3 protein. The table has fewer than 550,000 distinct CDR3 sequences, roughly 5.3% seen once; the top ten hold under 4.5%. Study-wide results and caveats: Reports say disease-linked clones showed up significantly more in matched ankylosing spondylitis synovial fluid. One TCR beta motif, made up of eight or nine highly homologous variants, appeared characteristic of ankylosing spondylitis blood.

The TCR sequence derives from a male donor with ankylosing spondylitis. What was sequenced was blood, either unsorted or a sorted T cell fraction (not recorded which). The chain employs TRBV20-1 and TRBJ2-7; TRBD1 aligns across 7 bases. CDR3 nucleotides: TGCAGTGCTAGAGTGACAGGGAAGAGCTACGAGCAGTACTTC. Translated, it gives CSARVTGKSYEQYF.